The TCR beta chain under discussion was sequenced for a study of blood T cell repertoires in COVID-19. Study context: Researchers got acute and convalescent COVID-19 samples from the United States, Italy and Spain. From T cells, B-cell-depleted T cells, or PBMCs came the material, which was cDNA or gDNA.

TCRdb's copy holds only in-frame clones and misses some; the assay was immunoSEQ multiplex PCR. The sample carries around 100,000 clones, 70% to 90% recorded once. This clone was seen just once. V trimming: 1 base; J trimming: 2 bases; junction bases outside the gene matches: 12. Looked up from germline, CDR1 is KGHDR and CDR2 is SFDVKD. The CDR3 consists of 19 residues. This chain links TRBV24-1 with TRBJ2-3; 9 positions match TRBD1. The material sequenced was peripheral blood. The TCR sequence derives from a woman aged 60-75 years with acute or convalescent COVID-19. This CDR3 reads CATSDFRPGQGISTDTQYF. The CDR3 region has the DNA TGTGCCACCAGTGATTTTCGCCCTGGACAGGGGATTTCCACAGATACGCAGTATTTT.